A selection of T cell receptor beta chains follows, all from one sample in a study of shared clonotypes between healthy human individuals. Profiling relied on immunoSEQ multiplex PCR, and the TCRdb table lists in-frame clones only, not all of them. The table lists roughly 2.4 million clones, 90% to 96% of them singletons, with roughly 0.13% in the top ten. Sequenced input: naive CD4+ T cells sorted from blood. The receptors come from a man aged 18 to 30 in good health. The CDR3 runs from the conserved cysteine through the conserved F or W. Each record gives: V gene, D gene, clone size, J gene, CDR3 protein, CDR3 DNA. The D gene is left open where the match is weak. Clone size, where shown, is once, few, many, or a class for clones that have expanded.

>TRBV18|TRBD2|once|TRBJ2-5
CASSLSGTLGTQYF
TGTGCCAGCTCCCTTAGCGGGACATTAGGGACCCAGTACTTC
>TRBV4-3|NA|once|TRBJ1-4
CASSQDTGSANEKLFF
TGCGCCAGCAGCCAAGATACGGGATCGGCTAATGAAAAACTGTTTTTT
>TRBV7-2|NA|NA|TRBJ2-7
CASSLVAGLMGEQYF
TGTGCCAGCAGCTTAGTGGCGGGACTGATGGGCGAGCAGTACTTC
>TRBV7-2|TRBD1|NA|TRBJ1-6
CASSPQGVNSPLHF
TGTGCCAGCAGCCCTCAGGGGGTTAATTCACCCCTCCACTTT
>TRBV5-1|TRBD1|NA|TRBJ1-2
CASSASRDRVSGYTF
TGCGCCAGCAGCGCCTCCCGGGACAGGGTTAGCGGCTACACCTTC
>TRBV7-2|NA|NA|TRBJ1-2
CASSLDGPTRDGYTF
TGTGCCAGCAGCTTGGACGGTCCCACGCGGGATGGCTACACCTTC
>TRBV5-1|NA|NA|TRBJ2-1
CASSLRTSNEQFF
TGCGCCAGCAGTTTGCGGACTTCCAATGAGCAGTTCTTC
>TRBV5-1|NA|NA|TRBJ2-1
CASSLNPGQGNEQFF
TGCGCCAGCAGCTTGAACCCGGGCCAGGGTAATGAGCAGTTCTTC
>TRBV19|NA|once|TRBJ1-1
CASSTRMGAEAFF
TGTGCCAGTAGTACCAGGATGGGGGCTGAAGCTTTCTTT
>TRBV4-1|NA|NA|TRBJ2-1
CASSHRGGEQFF
TGCGCCAGCAGCCACAGGGGAGGGGAGCAGTTCTTC
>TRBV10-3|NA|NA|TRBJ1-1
CAISPNGGGDTEAFF
TGTGCCATCAGTCCAAACGGAGGGGGGGACACTGAAGCTTTCTTT
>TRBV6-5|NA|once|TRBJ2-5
CASSIPGTQETQYF
TGTGCCAGCAGTATCCCCGGGACACAAGAGACCCAGTACTTC
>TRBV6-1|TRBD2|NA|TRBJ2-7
CASSEARAGETYEQHF
TGTGCCAGCAGCGAAGCCCGAGCGGGAGAGACCTACGAGCAGCACTTC
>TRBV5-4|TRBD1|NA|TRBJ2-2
CASSLPTGGLTGELFF
TGTGCCAGCAGCCTCCCGACAGGGGGCCTCACCGGGGAGCTGTTTTTT
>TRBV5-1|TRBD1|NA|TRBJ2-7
CASSVDRVGYEQYF
TGCGCCAGCAGCGTGGACAGGGTGGGCTACGAGCAGTACTTC
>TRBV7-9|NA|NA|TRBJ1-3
CASSNRPQRGGNTIYF
TGTGCCAGCAGCAACCGACCCCAAAGGGGCGGAAACACCATATATTTT
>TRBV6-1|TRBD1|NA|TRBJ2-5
CASRRQGGETQYF
TGTGCCAGTCGGAGACAGGGGGGTGAGACCCAGTACTTC
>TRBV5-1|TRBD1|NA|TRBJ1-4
CASSVTGITNEKLFF
TGCGCCAGCAGCGTGACAGGGATAACTAATGAAAAACTGTTTTTT
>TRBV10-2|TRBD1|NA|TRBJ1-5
CASSPDRGGFSNQPQHF
TGCGCCAGCAGCCCCGACAGGGGTGGGTTTAGCAATCAGCCCCAGCATTTT
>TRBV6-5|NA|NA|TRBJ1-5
CASSGRQSGNQPQHF
TGTGCCAGCAGTGGCCGTCAGAGTGGCAATCAGCCCCAGCATTTT
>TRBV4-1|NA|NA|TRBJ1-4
CASSRVGRTPNEKLFF
TGCGCCAGCAGCCGAGTCGGACGGACTCCTAATGAAAAACTGTTTTTT
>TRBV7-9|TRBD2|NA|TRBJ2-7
CASSLSSGSYEQYF
TGTGCCAGCAGCTTATCTAGCGGGAGCTACGAGCAGTACTTC
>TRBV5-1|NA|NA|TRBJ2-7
CASSLESGLYEQYF
TGCGCCAGCAGCTTGGAGTCAGGTTTGTACGAGCAGTACTTC
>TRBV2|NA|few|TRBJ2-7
CASMSYPTTNEQYF
TGTGCCAGCATGAGCTACCCGACGACCAACGAGCAGTACTTC
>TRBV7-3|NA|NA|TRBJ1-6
CASSRPSTGFNNSPLHF
TGTGCCAGCAGCCGGCCTTCGACAGGTTTCAATAATTCACCCCTCCACTTT
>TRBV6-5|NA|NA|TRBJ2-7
CASSYHVGGLSYEQYF
TGTGCCAGCAGTTACCACGTGGGGGGCCTCTCCTACGAGCAGTACTTC
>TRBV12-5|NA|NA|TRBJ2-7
CASGLVRPGPNEQYF
TGTGCTAGTGGGTTGGTTCGACCGGGACCCAACGAGCAGTACTTC
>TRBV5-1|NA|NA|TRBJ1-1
CASSVREGTEAFF
TGCGCCAGCAGCGTCAGGGAGGGGACTGAAGCTTTCTTT
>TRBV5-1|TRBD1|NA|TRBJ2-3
CASSPDRERPDTQYF
TGCGCCAGCAGCCCGGACAGGGAACGACCAGATACGCAGTATTTT
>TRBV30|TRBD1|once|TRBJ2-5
CAWSPKDRVEETQYF
TGTGCCTGGAGTCCCAAGGACAGGGTGGAAGAGACCCAGTACTTC
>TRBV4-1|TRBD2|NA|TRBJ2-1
CASSQDQIPKTSGRQYNEQFF
TGCGCCAGCAGCCAAGACCAAATTCCGAAGACTAGCGGGAGGCAATACAATGAGCAGTTCTTC
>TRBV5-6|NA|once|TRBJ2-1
CASVLAWGPYNEQFF
TGTGCCAGCGTACTCGCCTGGGGCCCCTACAATGAGCAGTTCTTC
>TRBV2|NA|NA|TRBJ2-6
CASKGEGPTVLTF
TGTGCCAGCAAGGGCGAGGGGCCGACCGTCCTGACTTTC
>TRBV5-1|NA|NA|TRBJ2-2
CASSRRANTGELFF
TGCGCCAGCAGCCGCAGGGCGAACACCGGGGAGCTGTTTTTT
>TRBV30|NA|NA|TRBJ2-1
CAWTGLYNEQFF
TGTGCCTGGACTGGGCTTTACAATGAGCAGTTCTTC
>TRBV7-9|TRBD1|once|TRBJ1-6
CASSRDSRSSYNSPLHF
TGTGCCAGCAGCAGGGACAGTAGAAGCTCCTATAATTCACCCCTCCACTTT
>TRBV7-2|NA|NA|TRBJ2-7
CASSLGSGVAYEQYF
TGTGCCAGCAGCTTAGGGTCGGGAGTCGCCTACGAGCAGTACTTC
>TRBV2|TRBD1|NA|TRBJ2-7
CASRSTGGSYEQYF
TGTGCCAGCAGATCGACAGGGGGCTCCTACGAGCAGTACTTC
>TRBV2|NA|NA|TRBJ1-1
CASRGRGMNTEAFF
TGTGCCAGCAGGGGGAGGGGGATGAACACTGAAGCTTTCTTT
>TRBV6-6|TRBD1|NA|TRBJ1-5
CASSRSPGQGNQPQHF
TGTGCCAGCAGTCGATCCCCGGGACAGGGCAATCAGCCCCAGCATTTT
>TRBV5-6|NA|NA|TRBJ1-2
CASRIYDRQGGYTF
TGTGCCAGCCGAATTTACGATCGACAAGGAGGCTACACCTTC
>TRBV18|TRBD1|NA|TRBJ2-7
CASSRGQGTYEQYF
TGTGCCAGCTCACGTGGACAGGGGACCTACGAGCAGTACTTC
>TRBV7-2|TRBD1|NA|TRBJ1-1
CASSPVGQGVVTEAFF
TGTGCCAGCAGCCCCGTGGGACAGGGGGTCGTCACTGAAGCTTTCTTT
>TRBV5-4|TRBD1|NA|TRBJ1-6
CASRLDAGGAYSPLHF
TGTGCCAGCAGGCTTGATGCAGGGGGCGCTTATTCACCCCTCCACTTT
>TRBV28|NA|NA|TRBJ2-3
CASSRRTNTQYF
TGTGCCAGCAGTCGCCGGACGAATACGCAGTATTTT
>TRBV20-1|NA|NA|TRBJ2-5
CSARRGTQYF
TGCAGTGCTCGCCGGGGGACCCAGTACTTC
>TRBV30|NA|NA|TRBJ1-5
CAWKRDGPQHF
TGTGCCTGGAAACGAGACGGGCCCCAGCATTTT
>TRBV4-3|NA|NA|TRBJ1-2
CASSQDVWPIYGYTF
TGCGCCAGCAGCCAAGATGTATGGCCAATTTATGGCTACACCTTC
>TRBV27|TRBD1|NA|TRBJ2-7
CASSPSTGVKQYF
TGTGCCAGCAGCCCCTCGACAGGGGTAAAGCAGTACTTC
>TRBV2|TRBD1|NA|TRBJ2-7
CASRPGQSSYEQYF
TGTGCCAGCAGGCCGGGACAGAGCTCCTACGAGCAGTACTTC
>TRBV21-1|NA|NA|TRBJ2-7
CASSKVAGTGADEQYF
TGTGCCAGCAGCAAAGTGGCTGGGACAGGGGCGGACGAGCAGTACTTC
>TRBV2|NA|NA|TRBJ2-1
CARTFRGGVNNEQFF
TGTGCCAGAACGTTCCGGGGCGGTGTCAACAATGAGCAGTTCTTC
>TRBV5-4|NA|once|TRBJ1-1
CASSLGGYRNTEAFF
TGTGCCAGCAGCTTGGGGGGGTACCGCAACACTGAAGCTTTCTTT
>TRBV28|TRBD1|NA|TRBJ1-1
CASLEPVGTGIRTEAFF
TGTGCCAGCCTTGAGCCTGTCGGGACAGGAATAAGAACTGAAGCTTTCTTT
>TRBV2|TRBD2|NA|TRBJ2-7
CASSERGPPTSYEQYF
TGTGCCAGCTCTGAGCGGGGGCCCCCCACTTCCTACGAGCAGTACTTC
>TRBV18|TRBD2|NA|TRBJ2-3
CASSPRSSGASTDTQYF
TGTGCCAGCTCACCACGGTCTAGCGGAGCTAGCACAGATACGCAGTATTTT
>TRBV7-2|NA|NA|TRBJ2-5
CASSLGTKETQYF
TGTGCCAGCAGCTTAGGAACAAAAGAGACCCAGTACTTC